One T cell receptor beta chain is described in this entry. These data are taken from a study of shared clonotypes between healthy human individuals. For the study at large: Researchers assigned three CD4 naive, three CD4 memory, two CD8 naive and one CD8 memory plate to each donor.

Assay: immunoSEQ multiplex PCR; the TCRdb copy retains only in-frame clones and omits some. Of more than 2,000,000 clones detected, approximately 93% appear once; the ten largest clones hold about 0.39%. Trimming removed 6 bases from V and 2 bases from J; junction bases left unmatched: 4. CDR1 and CDR2 from the germline V gene are SNHLY and FYNNEI. CDR3 length: 15 residues. The receptor was isolated from a man in his late teens or twenties in good health. Some clones in this sample may be carry-over from other donors' samples. V is TRBV2 and J is TRBJ1-5; TRBD1 matches at 10 bases. Sequenced material: naive CD4+ T cells from PBMCs. The subset was: CD45RA+ positively selected. This CDR3 reads CASSPGTGGNQPQHF. DNA of the CDR3: TGTGCCAGCAGCCCCGGGACAGGGGGCAATCAGCCCCAGCATTTT.